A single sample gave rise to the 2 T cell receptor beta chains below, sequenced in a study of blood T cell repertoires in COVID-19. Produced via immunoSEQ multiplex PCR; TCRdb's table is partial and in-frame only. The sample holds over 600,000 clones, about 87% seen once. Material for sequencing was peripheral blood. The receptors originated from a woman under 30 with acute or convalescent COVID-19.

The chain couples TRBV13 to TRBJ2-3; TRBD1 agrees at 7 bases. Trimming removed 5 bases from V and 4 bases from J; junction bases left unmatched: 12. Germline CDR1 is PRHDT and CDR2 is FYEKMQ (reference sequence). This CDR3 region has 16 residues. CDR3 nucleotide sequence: TGTGCCAGCAGCCCACGAACCGGGACAGTTTCAGATACGCAGTATTTT. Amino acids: CASSPRTGTVSDTQYF. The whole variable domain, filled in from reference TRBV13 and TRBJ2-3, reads AAGVIQSPRHLIKEKRETATLKCYPIPRHDTVYWYQQGPGQDPQFLISFYEKMQSDKGSIPDRFSAQQFSDYHSELNMSSLELGDSALYFCASSPRTGTVSDTQYFGPGTRLTVL.

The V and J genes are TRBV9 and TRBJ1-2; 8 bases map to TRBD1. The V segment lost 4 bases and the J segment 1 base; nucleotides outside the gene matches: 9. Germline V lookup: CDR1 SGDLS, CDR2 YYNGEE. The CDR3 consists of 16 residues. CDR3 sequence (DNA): TGTGCCAGCAGCAACATCAGGACAGGGATTAACTATGGCTACACCTTC. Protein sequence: CASSNIRTGINYGYTF.